This passage covers 5 T cell receptor beta chains from one sample sequenced in a study of identical twins. MiXCR was run by TCRdb on the 5' RACE reads, yielding one entry per CDR3 protein. The sample carries under 450,000 distinct CDR3 sequences, roughly 20% recorded once. Sequenced sample: naive T cells sorted from blood. The receptors here all came from a man over 45 in good health.

This clonotype has a handful of counts. The rearrangement links TRBV2 to TRBJ2-2; tentative D call: TRBD2 (7 bases). Looked up from germline, CDR1 is SNHLY and CDR2 is FYNNEI. This CDR3 region has 14 residues. The V end was cut by 8 bases, the J end by 8 bases, with 18 bases between. The CDR3 reads CASGGAVISGELFF. The DNA for the CDR3 is TGTGCCAGCGGGGGGGCCGTTATTTCGGGGGAGCTGTTTTTT.

The chain couples TRBV24-1 to TRBJ1-1; 10 bases are shared with TRBD1. Per the germline V gene, CDR1 is KGHDR and CDR2 is SFDVKD. V gave up 5 bases and J gave up 4 bases; unmatched junction bases: 15. This CDR3 region has 18 residues. DNA of the CDR3: TGTGCCACCAGTGTCTACCAACCGGGACAGGGGATGGGCACTGAAGCTTTCTTT. It encodes CATSVYQPGQGMGTEAFF.

The chain combines TRBV6-6 with TRBJ1-1, with D perhaps matching TRBD1 (5 bases). Germline V lookup: CDR1 MNHNY, CDR2 SVGAGI (reference sequence). The CDR3 contains 12 residues. Deletions cut 2 bases from V and 6 bases from J, with 7 bases between. This chain's CDR3 is CASSYQGSEAFF. CDR3 nucleotide sequence: TGTGCCAGCAGTTACCAGGGTTCTGAAGCTTTCTTT.

This chain links TRBV4-3 with TRBJ2-7; D might be TRBD2 (5 bases). The CDR3 extends over 12 amino acids. Trimming cost V 4 bases and J 5 bases, with 9 bases left between them. Germline loops: CDR1 LGHNA, CDR2 YSLEER. The CDR3, as DNA: TGCGCCAGCAGCCTGGGGAGAGACGAGCAGTACTTC. This sequence encodes CASSLGRDEQYF.

In its sample, this clonotype was seen many times. The chain uses TRBV15 and TRBJ2-1; 12 bases are shared with TRBD2. This CDR3 has 16 amino acids. V dropped 3 bases and J dropped 7; count of bases not matched to a gene: 7. CDR1 and CDR2 (germline): LNHNV, YYDKDF (reference sequence). CDR3 sequence (DNA): TGTGCCACCAGCAGCGAGAGACTAGCGGGAGTGAATGAGCAGTTCTTC. This translates into CATSSERLAGVNEQFF.